This T cell receptor beta chain was sequenced for a study of blood T cells in healthy people across ages. Study-wide points: Changes seen in expanded clonotypes were possibly confounded by donor CMV status left unknown.

About this clonotype: Its matching antigen is unknown.

The CDR3 covers 16 residues. Sample-barcoded 5' priming and a J-beta primer mix drove a second PCR of about 6 to 11 cycles. TCRdb itself ran the 5' RACE reads through MiXCR, one entry per CDR3 protein. The sample shows over 450,000 distinct CDR3 sequences, 24% of them seen only once. The study isolated at least 7 million PBMCs from each sample. This same sample was also taken into another study, of T cells of mothers and their children. As that study records: A slight, non-significant increase in overlap was found for related mother-child pairs relative to unrelated pairs.

The rearrangement links TRBV21-1 to TRBJ2-3; TRBD1, the table's D call, was not compared with the DNA. TRBV21-1 is assigned pseudogene status. The origin of this receptor is a boy younger than 18 in good health. The sequenced sample was blood. CDR3 nucleotides: TGTGCCAGCAGCAAAGCGCCTGGGGGGGTAGGAGATACGCAGTATTTT. It yields the protein CASSKAPGGVGDTQYF.